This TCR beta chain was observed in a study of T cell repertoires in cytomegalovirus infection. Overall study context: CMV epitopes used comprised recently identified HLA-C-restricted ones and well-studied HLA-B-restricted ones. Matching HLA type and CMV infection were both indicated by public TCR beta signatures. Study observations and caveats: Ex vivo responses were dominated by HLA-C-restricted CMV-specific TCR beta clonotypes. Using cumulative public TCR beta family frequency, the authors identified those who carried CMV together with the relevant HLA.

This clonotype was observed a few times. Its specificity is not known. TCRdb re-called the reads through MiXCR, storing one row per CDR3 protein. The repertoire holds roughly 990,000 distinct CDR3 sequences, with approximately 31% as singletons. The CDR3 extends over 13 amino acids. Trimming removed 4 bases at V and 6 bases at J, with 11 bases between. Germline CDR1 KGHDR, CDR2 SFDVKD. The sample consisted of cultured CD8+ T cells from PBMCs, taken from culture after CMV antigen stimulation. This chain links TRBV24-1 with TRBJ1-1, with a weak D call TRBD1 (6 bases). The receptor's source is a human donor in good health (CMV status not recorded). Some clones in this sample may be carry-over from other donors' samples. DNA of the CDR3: TGTGCCACCAGTGACCAAGGACAGTCTGAAGCTTTCTTT. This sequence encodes CATSDQGQSEAFF.